The T cell receptor (beta chain) under discussion was sequenced for a study of CD8+CD57+ T cells in acquired aplastic anemia. Germline V gives CDR1 MNHEY, CDR2 SVGAGI. The V end was cut by 5 bases, the J end by 2 bases, with 25 bases between. There are 19 residues in the CDR3. Genomic DNA was employed as the template in profiling TCR beta VDJ and CDR3. TCRdb re-called the reads with MiXCR, one entry per CDR3 protein. The table includes around 210,000 distinct CDR3 sequences, 55% to 65% detected once. This clonotype was recorded a few times. Its antigen is not known. Patients selected for sequencing had displayed CD8+CD57+ cell expansion by flow cytometry. Patient blood was sampled before any therapy had been received. Overall study findings and caveats: The study identified more than 25 CD8+ CDR3 sequences shared by patients and controls. Levels of CD8+ Simpson's diversity were not significantly distinct in patients versus controls.

The V call is TRBV6-5, the J call TRBJ1-5; TRBD1 might be the D (5 bases). The sequencing sample was made of sorted CD4+, CD8+, or CD8+CD57+ T cells (not recorded which) from PBMCs. This TCR was recovered from a human donor with aplastic anemia. In DNA form, the CDR3 reads TGTGCCAGCAGTGACCCGGGCGGCAGGGCGCCTTCCGGCAATCAGCCCCAGCATTTT. The encoded protein is CASSDPGGRAPSGNQPQHF.